This T cell receptor (beta chain) is drawn from a study of cytomegalovirus exposure and HLA in healthy donors. Regarding the study as a whole: Reports credit the classifier with highly specific, highly sensitive diagnosis of cytomegalovirus status.

Clones were sequenced by immunoSEQ multiplex PCR, and TCRdb holds only the in-frame ones, with some missing. The table has some 64,000 clones, about 97% seen once. On this clone: Its antigen is as yet unknown.

Germline V gives CDR1 MDHEN, CDR2 SYDVKM. The CDR3 covers 15 residues. V shed 6 bases, J shed 0 bases, and the junction held 7 bases outside the gene matches. The genes are TRBV28 and TRBJ1-1; 7 nucleotides line up with TRBD1. The sample consisted of PBMCs. This sequence originates from a woman under 30 in good health and CMV-seropositive. In nucleotides, the CDR3 is TGTGCCAGCAGCCATAGGGGGCTAATGAACACTGAAGCTTTCTTT. It is translated as CASSHRGLMNTEAFF. Full variable domain (remainder filled in from reference TRBV28 and TRBJ1-1): DVKVTQSSRYLVKRTGEKVFLECVQDMDHENMFWYRQDPGLGLRLIYFSYDVKMKEKGDIPEGYSVSREKKERFSLILESASTNQTSMYLCASSHRGLMNTEAFFGQGTRLTVV.